This T cell receptor (beta chain) was recovered during a study of Graves' ophthalmopathy and Graves' hyperthyroidism. Unmatched junction bases numbered 5, after V lost 0 bases and J lost 7 bases. The CDR3 runs to 14 residues. Germline V CDR1 and CDR2: MNHEY, SMNVEV (reference sequence). Amplified TCR beta CDR3 regions were obtained using RNA transcripts as template. A first-round RT-PCR used HTBI primers, followed by a second-round multiplex PCR. Each CDR3 protein is one row after TCRdb ran MiXCR on the multiplex PCR reads. This sample has 740,000 or so distinct CDR3 sequences, with approximately 40% found just once. Ophthalmopathic donors had moderate-to-severe activity, CAS ≥3 and NOSPECS ≥4, with disease that had lasted under 3 months.

Material: peripheral blood. This TCR came from an adult man with Graves' ophthalmopathy. V is TRBV27 and J is TRBJ2-5; 7 nucleotides align to TRBD2. The CDR3 spells CASSLSLARGTQYF. CDR3 coding DNA: TGTGCCAGCAGTTTATCACTAGCGAGAGGGACCCAGTACTTC.